The 29 T cell receptor beta chains given below trace back to one sample, sequenced in a study of CD8+CD57+ T cells in acquired aplastic anemia. Patients included in sequencing had previously demonstrated CD8+CD57+ cell expansion by flow cytometry. Genomic DNA constituted the template upon which TCR beta VDJ and CDR3 profiling was performed. Each CDR3 protein is one row after TCRdb ran MiXCR on the reads. The sample shows roughly 240,000 distinct CDR3 sequences, around 43% of them seen only once. The specimen sequenced was sorted CD4+, CD8+, or CD8+CD57+ T cells (not recorded which) from PBMCs. These receptors were taken from a human donor with aplastic anemia.

The J gene is TRBJ1-6, the V gene TRBV6-1; D is possibly TRBD1 (6 bases). V lost 6 bases, J lost 10 bases, and 19 bases lay in between. CDR1 and CDR2 (germline): MNHNS, SASEGT. This CDR3 comprises 15 residues. The CDR3 loop reads CASSQWRGGASPLHF. DNA for the CDR3: TGTGCCAGCAGCCAATGGAGAGGGGGGGCATCACCCCTCCACTTT.

This clonotype was found many times. V is TRBV4-3 and J is TRBJ2-7; 10 bases line up with TRBD1. CDR1 and CDR2 (germline): LGHNA, YSLEER. Losses at the gene ends were 3 bases for V and 7 bases for J; bases not matched to a gene: 3. The CDR3 extends over 13 amino acids. CDR3 DNA: TGCGCCAGCAGCCAGGACAGGGGGTGGGAGCAGTACTTC. As protein: CASSQDRGWEQYF.

Ten or more counts support this clonotype. The V gene is TRBV19, the J gene TRBJ2-5, with TRBD1 identical over 7 bases. The germline V gene encodes CDR1 LNHDA and CDR2 SQIVND (reference sequence). The CDR3 has 14 residues. The V and J ends lost 4 bases and 5 bases, in that order; junction bases with no gene match: 7. The CDR3 nucleotides are TGTGCCAGTAGTACAGGACAGGTTCGGGAGACCCAGTACTTC. Amino acids: CASSTGQVRETQYF.

The chain has TRBV7-9 and TRBJ1-5; D is unclear. The CDR3 is made up of 14 amino acids. Trimming took off 1 base at V and 5 bases at J, with 9 bases between the two ends. CDR1 is SEHNR, CDR2 FQNEAQ, per germline (reference sequence). The CDR3 sequence is CASSLEVGHQPQHF. The CDR3 DNA follows: TGTGCCAGCAGCTTAGAGGTAGGGCATCAGCCCCAGCATTTT.

The chain recombines TRBV20-1 with TRBJ1-2, with unresolved D. This CDR3 is 10 amino acids long. V lost 1 base, J lost 4 bases, and 1 base lay in between. Germline V lookup: CDR1 DFQATT, CDR2 SNEGSKA (reference sequence). The CDR3 coding sequence is TGCAGTGCTAGAGGCTATGGCTACACCTTC. Translation: CSARGYGYTF.

The chain recombines TRBV5-1 with TRBJ1-1, with D uncertain. From germline, CDR1 is SGHRS and CDR2 YFSETQ. The CDR3 loop spans 14 amino acids. V lost 0 bases, J lost 1 base, and 7 bases lay in between. The CDR3 loop reads CASSLEARNTEAFF. CDR3 nucleotides: TGCGCCAGCAGCTTGGAGGCCCGGAACACTGAAGCTTTCTTT. The variable domain in full, with the rest retrieved from reference TRBV5-1 and TRBJ1-1, is KAGVTQTPRYLIKTRGQQVTLSCSPISGHRSVSWYQQTPGQGLQFLFEYFSETQRNKGNFPGRFSGRQFSNSRSEMNVSTLELGDSALYLCASSLEARNTEAFFGQGTRLTVV.

This clonotype occurred once. The chain recombines TRBV12-3 or TRBV12-4 with TRBJ2-3; 12 bases agree with TRBD2. The V segment lost 5 bases and the J segment 7 bases; nucleotides outside the gene matches: 4. This CDR3 has 14 amino acids. CDR3 sequence reads: CASSRTSGKHTQYF. DNA for the CDR3: TGTGCCAGCAGTCGGACTAGCGGGAAACATACGCAGTATTTT.

The chain employs TRBV15 and TRBJ2-1; D is unclear. CDR1 is LNHNV, CDR2 YYDKDF, per germline (reference sequence). The CDR3 is 15 amino acids. Deletions cut 0 bases from V and 1 base from J, with 7 bases between. The CDR3 region has the DNA TGTGCCACCAGCAGAGACAGTGAGTCCTACAATGAGCAGTTCTTC. This translates into CATSRDSESYNEQFF.

This clonotype occurred many times. The chain combines TRBV15 with TRBJ1-2; no definite D call. V was clipped by 0 bases and J by 2 bases, with 7 bases between them. Germline V gives CDR1 LNHNV, CDR2 YYDKDF (reference sequence). The CDR3 totals 14 residues. The CDR3 bases are TGTGCCACCAGCAGAGAGGGGAAGAACTATGGCTACACCTTC. Amino acids: CATSREGKNYGYTF.

The table lists this clonotype with many counts. The chain carries TRBV7-3 and TRBJ2-5, with D uncertain. The germline V gene encodes CDR1 SGHTA and CDR2 FQGTGA. V lost 5 bases and J lost 3, with 19 bases in between. This CDR3 is built from 16 residues. CDR3 amino acids: CASSQLEEASKETQYF. CDR3 DNA: TGTGCCAGCAGCCAGCTGGAAGAGGCCTCCAAAGAGACCCAGTACTTC.

The rearrangement links TRBV24-1 to TRBJ2-7; maybe TRBD1 (6 bases). V was pared by 4 bases and J by 2 bases, with 14 bases between. The CDR3 spans 15 residues. The V gene's germline CDR1 is KGHDR and CDR2 SFDVKD. CDR3 bases: TGTGCCACCAGTGACCCCGGGACACCCACCTACGAGCAGTACTTC. Translating it yields CATSDPGTPTYEQYF.

The chain couples TRBV30 to TRBJ1-6; D gene unclear. The V end lost 3 bases, the J end lost 4 bases, and 7 bases lay between the germline ends. The CDR3 totals 13 residues. The germline V gene encodes CDR1 GTSNPN and CDR2 SVGIG (reference sequence). CDR3 residues: CAWSGVYNSPLHF. The CDR3 DNA sequence: TGTGCCTGGAGCGGGGTGTATAATTCACCCCTCCACTTT.

The chain couples TRBV7-9 to TRBJ1-4; TRBD1 aligns across 7 bases. This CDR3 comprises 18 residues. V was clipped by 5 bases and J by 3 bases; unmatched bases: 15. Germline CDR1 reads SEHNR; CDR2 reads FQNEAQ (reference sequence). CDR3: CASSLRYDRVLANEKLFF. DNA for the CDR3: TGTGCCAGCAGCCTAAGGTATGACAGGGTTTTGGCTAATGAAAAACTGTTTTTT.

The chain couples TRBV10-3 to TRBJ2-2, with D possibly matching TRBD1 (5 bases). The germline V and J ends were trimmed by 4 bases and 8 bases, with 5 bases remaining between them. CDR1 is ENHRY, CDR2 SYGVKD, per germline. This CDR3 region has 11 residues. The CDR3 spells CAISGTGELFF. The CDR3 DNA follows: TGTGCCATCAGTGGGACAGGGGAGCTGTTTTTT.

The chain is built from TRBV9 and TRBJ2-1; TRBD2 matches 7 bases. The CDR3 is 15 amino acids. Germline CDR1 SGDLS, CDR2 YYNGEE. Germline trimming cut 2 bases from V and 2 bases from J; bases unmatched to any gene: 4. The chain's CDR3 is CASSVGGTTYNEQFF. For the CDR3, the DNA is TGTGCCAGCAGCGTGGGGGGGACGACCTACAATGAGCAGTTCTTC.

This clonotype was observed many times. The CDR3 is CASSTYEVNTEAFF. The CDR3, as DNA: TGTGCCAGTAGCACATACGAGGTGAACACTGAAGCTTTCTTT. The chain is built from TRBV19 and TRBJ1-1; D not resolved. Germline assignment: CDR1 LNHDA and CDR2 SQIVND (reference sequence). The CDR3 extends over 14 amino acids. The V end lost 6 bases, the J end lost 0 bases, and 11 bases lay between the germline ends.

The chain uses TRBV15 and TRBJ2-3; the match to TRBD2 covers 15 bases. Losses at the gene ends were 4 bases for V and 0 bases for J; bases not matched to a gene: 5. Germline V CDR1 and CDR2: LNHNV, YYDKDF (reference sequence). This CDR3 comprises 18 residues. The CDR3 region is CATSTGTSGGHSTDTQYF. CDR3 coding DNA: TGTGCCACCAGCACCGGGACTAGCGGGGGGCATAGCACAGATACGCAGTATTTT. The full variable domain, in which reference TRBV15 and TRBJ2-3 provide the parts outside the CDR3, is DAMVIQNPRYQVTQFGKPVTLSCSQTLNHNVMYWYQQKSSQAPKLLFHYYDKDFNNEADTPDNFQSRRPNTSFCFLDIRSPGLGDTAMYLCATSTGTSGGHSTDTQYFGPGTRLTVL.

This clonotype has only one observation. A read error is likely, as this CDR3 ends without the conserved phenylalanine or tryptophan. Because the CDR3's place on the DNA is in doubt, the DNA is left out and the CDR3 is given as listed by TCRdb. V is TRBV7-2 and J is TRBJ2-6. The CDR3 is 8 amino acids long, termini counted. Per the germline V gene, CDR1 is SGHTA and CDR2 is FQGNSA. The CDR3: CASSLATS.

For this clonotype: Mismatch with germline at one junction end may stem from a read error. This chain connects TRBV4-1 to TRBJ1-6; D is undetermined. The CDR3 loop spans 16 amino acids. Germline CDR1 is MGHRA and CDR2 is YSYEKL. CDR3 region: CASSQNPDGVNSPLHF. CDR3 nucleotides: TGTGCCAGCAGCCAAAACCCGGACGGAGTTAATTCACCCCTCCACTTT.

Concerning this clonotype: With a much larger clone just one base away, this may be a read error. The chain links TRBV5-5 to TRBJ2-7, with TRBD2 matching 15 bases. This CDR3 has 17 amino acids. Germline V gene sequence: CDR1 SGHKS, CDR2 YYEKEE (reference sequence). V shed 0 bases, J shed 1 base, and the junction held 2 bases outside the gene matches. CDR3 coding DNA: TGTGCCAGCAGCTTGGGGGGACTAGCGGGAGGATCCTACGAGCAGTACTTC. The encoded protein is CASSLGGLAGGSYEQYF.

This clonotype was counted only a few times. The rearrangement links TRBV27 to TRBJ1-1; unclear D gene. Germline V gene data show CDR1 as MNHEY and CDR2 as SMNVEV (reference sequence). Trimming took off 5 bases at V and 5 bases at J, with 15 bases between the two ends. The CDR3 length is 14 residues. CDR3 in DNA: TGTGCCAGCAGTAAAGGTTCCCCGGGGACTGAAGCTTTCTTT. This translates into CASSKGSPGTEAFF.

There are a few counts of this clonotype. The rearrangement links TRBV4-2 to TRBJ1-5; D gene uncertain. V was pared by 0 bases and J by 2 bases, with 8 bases between. This CDR3 comprises 15 residues. Germline V CDR1 and CDR2: LGHNA, YNFKEQ. The CDR3 nucleotides read TGTGCCAGCAGCCAAGATCGGCAGGGCAATCAGCCCCAGCATTTT. Its protein is CASSQDRQGNQPQHF.

At least ten counts were recorded for this clonotype. V and J are TRBV6-4 and TRBJ2-7; 9 nucleotides agree with TRBD2. Germline CDR1 reads MRHNA; CDR2 reads SNTAGT. The CDR3 covers 15 residues. Trimming took 3 bases from V and 5 from J; bases not matched to a gene: 8. The CDR3: CASSERVAGVHEQYF. The CDR3 nucleotides read TGTGCCAGCAGTGAAAGGGTAGCGGGAGTTCACGAGCAGTACTTC.

The gene calls are TRBV7-9 and TRBJ2-1; weak D call: TRBD2 (5 bases). The CDR3 consists of 14 residues. Trimming left V 4 bases short and J 6 bases short, with 13 bases between. The germline CDR1 and CDR2 sequences are SEHNR and FQNEAQ (reference sequence). The CDR3, as DNA: TGTGCCAGCAGCTATGGACTGGGGAGCAATGAGCAGTTCTTC. Translated: CASSYGLGSNEQFF.

This clonotype is medium-sized in the sample. The J gene is TRBJ1-1, the V gene TRBV7-8, with a tentative D call TRBD1 (5 bases). Between the trimmed V and J ends, which lost 5 bases and 4 bases, there was a span of 17 bases. CDR3 length equals 15 residues. CDR1 is SGHVS and CDR2 is FQNEAQ in the germline V gene. CDR3 amino acids: CASSPPGPEGTEAFF. CDR3 DNA: TGTGCCAGCAGCCCTCCGGGACCCGAGGGCACTGAAGCTTTCTTT.

The rearrangement uses TRBV7-2 and TRBJ2-1; D may be TRBD1 (7 bases). Trimming took off 5 bases at V and 8 bases at J, with 13 bases between the two ends. CDR3 length equals 13 residues. Germline values: CDR1 SGHTA, CDR2 FQGNSA. The CDR3 sequence: CASSLGGGYEQFF. The CDR3 region has the DNA TGTGCCAGCAGCCTCGGAGGGGGCTATGAGCAGTTCTTC.

This clonotype appeared many times. The chain couples TRBV9 to TRBJ2-1; tentative D call: TRBD1 (6 bases). CDR1 and CDR2 (germline): SGDLS, YYNGEE. Trimming shortened V by 0 bases and J by 1 base, and 11 bases separated the two germline ends. The CDR3 length is 16 residues. The CDR3 protein is CASSVATQGSYNEQFF. CDR3 bases: TGTGCCAGCAGCGTAGCTACCCAGGGGTCCTACAATGAGCAGTTCTTC.

The genes are TRBV20-1 and TRBJ2-7, with a possible D match to TRBD1 (6 bases). This CDR3 comprises 12 residues. Trimming took off 7 bases at V and 2 bases at J, with 12 bases between the two ends. The germline V gene encodes CDR1 DFQATT and CDR2 SNEGSKA (reference sequence). The CDR3 nucleotides are TGCAGTGTTCAGAGGGGGACCTACGAGCAGTACTTC. Protein: CSVQRGTYEQYF.

This clonotype occurred many times. The gene calls are TRBV9 and TRBJ2-7, with TRBD1 matching 11 bases. Germline assignment: CDR1 SGDLS and CDR2 YYNGEE. CDR3 length: 16 residues. V lost 4 bases, J lost 2 bases, and 8 bases stayed unmatched. The CDR3, as DNA: TGTGCCAGCAGCCCGGGGACAGGGGGTAGTACCTACGAGCAGTACTTC. Its protein is CASSPGTGGSTYEQYF.